This is a list of T cell receptor beta chains from one sample in a study of beta chain features in type 1 diabetes. Here immunoSEQ multiplex PCR was the method, and the copy in TCRdb shows in-frame clones only, minus some. The profile covers approximately 50,000 clones, with around 60% appearing a single time and 0.25% to 0.35% taken by the ten largest. Sequencing input: stem cell memory CD4+ T cells from blood. The receptors come from a woman under 40 with type 1 diabetes. Both conserved end residues are part of each CDR3. Fields, in order: V gene, J gene, D gene, CDR3 protein. A D gene is named only where the DNA matches it firmly.

v_call: TRBV7-3
j_call: TRBJ2-3
d_call: TRBD1
cdr3_aa: CASSLDGTGITDTQYF

v_call: TRBV7-8
j_call: TRBJ1-2
d_call: -
cdr3_aa: CASSPDRRGLYGYTF

v_call: TRBV9
j_call: TRBJ2-7
d_call: TRBD2
cdr3_aa: CASSPGGGSSYEQYF

v_call: TRBV15
j_call: TRBJ1-2
d_call: TRBD1
cdr3_aa: CATSILDRVNYGYTF

v_call: TRBV13
j_call: TRBJ2-4
d_call: -
cdr3_aa: CASSLAPRKNIQYF

v_call: TRBV4-1
j_call: TRBJ2-1
d_call: TRBD2
cdr3_aa: CASSLTTSGRADEQFF

v_call: TRBV7-2
j_call: TRBJ2-1
d_call: TRBD2
cdr3_aa: CASSFGGDNEQFF

v_call: TRBV30
j_call: TRBJ2-1
d_call: -
cdr3_aa: CAWSMSYNEQFF

v_call: TRBV28
j_call: TRBJ2-3
d_call: -
cdr3_aa: CASSLDSDTQYF

v_call: TRBV5-1
j_call: TRBJ2-7
d_call: -
cdr3_aa: CASSLEAGGPHEQYF

v_call: TRBV7-2
j_call: TRBJ2-1
d_call: TRBD2
cdr3_aa: CASSLVSHGGRALGNEQFF

v_call: TRBV5-1
j_call: TRBJ2-1
d_call: TRBD2
cdr3_aa: CASRDLAGYNEQFF

v_call: TRBV6-1
j_call: TRBJ2-5
d_call: TRBD1
cdr3_aa: CASKDRAKETQYF

v_call: TRBV7-3
j_call: TRBJ1-2
d_call: -
cdr3_aa: CASSPQGNYGYTF

v_call: TRBV28
j_call: TRBJ1-1
d_call: -
cdr3_aa: CASSPRSANTEAFF

v_call: TRBV30
j_call: TRBJ1-2
d_call: TRBD1
cdr3_aa: CAWRENPQGVIYGYTF

v_call: TRBV10-1
j_call: TRBJ2-1
d_call: -
cdr3_aa: CASSESSSPQFF

v_call: TRBV5-1
j_call: TRBJ2-1
d_call: TRBD2
cdr3_aa: CASSGTSGHYNEQFF

v_call: TRBV7-2
j_call: TRBJ2-5
d_call: -
cdr3_aa: CASSQGQHQETQYF

v_call: TRBV28
j_call: TRBJ2-2
d_call: TRBD2
cdr3_aa: CASRPPPGLAGGPLTGELFF

v_call: TRBV30
j_call: TRBJ2-2
d_call: -
cdr3_aa: CAWMQEVAGTGELFF

v_call: TRBV10-2
j_call: TRBJ1-5
d_call: -
cdr3_aa: CASSEGGVSHF

v_call: TRBV27
j_call: TRBJ2-7
d_call: -
cdr3_aa: CASSLYGSSYEQYF

v_call: TRBV29-1
j_call: TRBJ2-7
d_call: TRBD1
cdr3_aa: CSVDATGTYEQYF

v_call: TRBV2
j_call: TRBJ2-1
d_call: TRBD2
cdr3_aa: CASGLAGGYNEQFF

v_call: TRBV14
j_call: TRBJ2-3
d_call: TRBD2
cdr3_aa: CASSPRLAGGDTQYF

v_call: TRBV25-1
j_call: TRBJ2-5
d_call: -
cdr3_aa: CASSEIQGGGQETQYF

v_call: TRBV7-2
j_call: TRBJ2-3
d_call: TRBD2
cdr3_aa: CASSLPGAGDGDTQYF

v_call: TRBV4-2
j_call: TRBJ2-7
d_call: TRBD2
cdr3_aa: CASSPQAGGPDEQYF

v_call: TRBV7-2
j_call: TRBJ2-3
d_call: -
cdr3_aa: CASSYRADTQYF

v_call: TRBV29-1
j_call: TRBJ1-3
d_call: -
cdr3_aa: CSVARDISGNTIYF

v_call: TRBV13
j_call: TRBJ2-3
d_call: -
cdr3_aa: CASSLGLRASTDTQYF

v_call: TRBV6-1
j_call: TRBJ2-3
d_call: TRBD2
cdr3_aa: CASSGIAGKHTDTQYF

v_call: TRBV28
j_call: TRBJ2-1
d_call: -
cdr3_aa: CASSLIGSAHNEQFF

v_call: TRBV29-1
j_call: TRBJ2-3
d_call: TRBD2
cdr3_aa: CSVGPVSGRNVDTQYF

v_call: TRBV28
j_call: TRBJ2-2
d_call: -
cdr3_aa: CASIRGTGELFF

v_call: TRBV6-6
j_call: TRBJ1-4
d_call: -
cdr3_aa: CASRSATNEKLFF

v_call: TRBV7-9
j_call: TRBJ2-7
d_call: -
cdr3_aa: CASSLERRVIPYEQYF

v_call: TRBV29-1
j_call: TRBJ2-3
d_call: -
cdr3_aa: CSVDTSTDTQYF

v_call: TRBV7-9
j_call: TRBJ2-2
d_call: -
cdr3_aa: CASSLYRESGELFF

v_call: TRBV6-1
j_call: TRBJ2-5
d_call: TRBD2
cdr3_aa: CASSLGTSGQETQYF

v_call: TRBV19
j_call: TRBJ2-7
d_call: TRBD1
cdr3_aa: CASRDRVTYEQYF

v_call: TRBV6-6
j_call: TRBJ2-6
d_call: -
cdr3_aa: CASIKEISGANVLTF

v_call: TRBV2
j_call: TRBJ2-6
d_call: -
cdr3_aa: CASSEWASGANVLTF

v_call: TRBV29-1
j_call: TRBJ2-7
d_call: TRBD2
cdr3_aa: CSVLLAGAYEQYF

v_call: TRBV11-2
j_call: TRBJ2-7
d_call: -
cdr3_aa: CASSSTVHPSYEQYF